What follows are 27 T cell receptor beta chains derived from one specimen sequenced in a study of OX40 agonist ivuxolimab in advanced cancers. Profiling relied on immunoSEQ multiplex PCR, and the TCRdb table lists in-frame clones only, not all of them. The sample has around 25,000 clones; 86% are singletons. The sequencing used CD4+ or CD8+ T cells sorted from blood, collected in a trial of the OX40 agonist ivuxolimab. These receptors were obtained from an adult with an advanced solid tumor such as melanoma, head and neck, liver or kidney cancer.

This clone was seen once. The CDR3 region has the DNA TGTGCCAGCAGCTTCTCTTCCGGGGACTTCCCCCGCCCCTCATCCTACGAGCAGTACTTC. This sequence encodes CASSFSSGDFPRPSSYEQYF. This rearrangement joins TRBV7-6 to TRBJ2-7; D might be TRBD2 (6 bases). Germline V gene lookup returns CDR1 SGHVS and CDR2 FNYEAQ. The CDR3 loop spans 20 amino acids. Trimming pared 3 bases from V and 1 base from J, leaving 28 bases between.

The rearrangement uses TRBV25-1 and TRBJ2-7, with 7 bases identical to TRBD1. Trimming took 1 base from V and 2 from J; bases not matched to a gene: 5. This CDR3 region has 15 residues. The V gene's germline CDR1 is MGHDK and CDR2 SYGVNS. CDR3 residues: CASSEFRGLAYEQYF. The CDR3 DNA is TGTGCCAGCAGTGAATTTAGGGGGCTGGCCTACGAGCAGTACTTC.

The chain joins TRBV28 to TRBJ2-7; 9 nucleotides align to TRBD2. Germline CDR1 reads MDHEN; CDR2 reads SYDVKM. The junction had 4 bases not matched to a gene; V was cut back by 4 bases and J by 6 bases. The CDR3 length is 13 residues. In DNA, the CDR3 is TGTGCCAGCAGTTCGGGACTAGCAGGCGAGCAGTACTTC. Protein: CASSSGLAGEQYF.

The chain couples TRBV13 to TRBJ2-2; tentatively, D is TRBD2 (6 bases). Between the trimmed V and J ends, which lost 1 base and 3 bases, there was a span of 9 bases. The CDR3 is 15 amino acids. The germline V gene encodes CDR1 PRHDT and CDR2 FYEKMQ (reference sequence). CDR3 loop: CASSLASGYTGELFF. The CDR3 DNA sequence: TGTGCCAGCAGCTTAGCCAGCGGGTACACCGGGGAGCTGTTTTTT.

The chain is built from TRBV7-6 and TRBJ1-1; perhaps TRBD1 as D (5 bases). The CDR3 extends over 17 amino acids. With 4 bases removed from V and 0 bases from J, the gap between germline ends came to 18 bases. The germline V gene has CDR1 SGHVS and CDR2 FNYEAQ. This CDR3 is CASSSTQTQGLNTEAFF. CDR3 nucleotides: TGTGCCAGCAGCTCAACCCAAACGCAGGGATTGAACACTGAAGCTTTCTTT. Filled out from reference TRBV7-6 and TRBJ1-1, the complete variable domain reads GAGVSQSPRYKVTKRGQDVALRCDPISGHVSLYWYRQALGQGPEFLTYFNYEAQQDKSGLPNDRFSAERPEGSISTLTIQRTEQRDSAMYRCASSSTQTQGLNTEAFFGQGTRLTVV.

V gene TRBV10-3 combines with J gene TRBJ2-1; TRBD1 might be the D (5 bases). The CDR3 runs to 12 residues. Trimming cost V 10 bases and J 7 bases, with 14 bases left between them. Germline V gene data show CDR1 as ENHRY and CDR2 as SYGVKD. CDR3 loop: CATRVGANEQFF. The CDR3 DNA is TGTGCCACCAGGGTGGGCGCGAATGAGCAGTTCTTC.

The V and J genes are TRBV27 and TRBJ1-5, with D perhaps matching TRBD1 (6 bases). Germline values: CDR1 MNHEY, CDR2 SMNVEV (reference sequence). This CDR3 comprises 14 residues. V lost 10 bases, J lost 7 bases, and 20 bases lay in between. The CDR3: CATSQGNPGQPQHF. The DNA for the CDR3 is TGTGCCACCTCACAGGGTAATCCTGGACAGCCCCAGCATTTT.

The rearrangement links TRBV4-2 to TRBJ2-3, with 14 bases aligning to TRBD2. Germline-derived CDR1 and CDR2 are LGHNA and YNFKEQ. The CDR3 has 16 amino acids. The V segment lost 3 bases and the J segment 4 bases; nucleotides outside the gene matches: 3. The chain's CDR3 is CASSHPTSGGADTQYF. Written as DNA, the CDR3 is TGTGCCAGCAGCCACCCGACTAGCGGGGGGGCAGATACGCAGTATTTT.

This sequence joins TRBV2 and TRBJ2-7; TRBD1 matches 9 bases. Germline V gene lookup returns CDR1 SNHLY and CDR2 FYNNEI. This CDR3 is 15 amino acids long. The ends lost 5 bases at V and 0 bases at J; junction bases unmatched: 5. In nucleotides, the CDR3 is TGTGCCAGCAGTTATTGGACAGGGGCCTCCTACGAGCAGTACTTC. It translates to CASSYWTGASYEQYF.

The genes are TRBV11-3 and TRBJ2-1; D may correspond to TRBD1 or TRBD2 (5 bases each). Germline lookup yields CDR1 SGHNT and CDR2 YENEEA. V dropped 0 bases and J dropped 7 bases, with 10 bases sitting between them. There are 14 residues in the CDR3. The CDR3 region is CASSLDRWGNEQFF. DNA for the CDR3: TGTGCCAGCAGCTTAGATAGGTGGGGGAATGAGCAGTTCTTC.

This CDR3 reads CATGPIFHF. Here the CDR3 DNA reads TGTGCCACCGGACCAATCTTTCATTTT. The rearrangement joins TRBV5-8 to TRBJ1-5; D remains unclear. Germline CDR1 and CDR2: SGHTS and YDEGEE. V was cut by 9 bases and J by 16 bases, with 14 bases left in between. The CDR3 totals 9 residues. The variable domain in full, with the rest retrieved from reference TRBV5-8 and TRBJ1-5, is EAGVTQSPTHLIKTRGQQATLRCSPISGHTSVYWYQQALGLGLQFLLWYDEGEERNRGNFPPRFSGRQFPNYSSELNVNALELEDSALYLCATGPIFHFGDGTRLSIL.

The V and J genes are TRBV4-1 and TRBJ2-6, with D hard to call. CDR1 and CDR2 from the germline V gene are MGHRA and YSYEKL. With 0 bases removed from V and 2 bases from J, the gap between germline ends came to 14 bases. The CDR3 runs to 18 residues. CDR3 DNA: TGCGCCAGCAGCCAAGAAGGGCAGGCTTGGGCTGGGGCCAACGTCCTGACTTTC. Its translation: CASSQEGQAWAGANVLTF.

V is TRBV7-8 and J is TRBJ2-7; D might be TRBD1 or TRBD2, each matching 6 bases. Trimming cost V 3 bases and J 6 bases, with 21 bases left between them. CDR3 length: 16 amino acids. Germline V CDR1 and CDR2: SGHVS, FQNEAQ. The CDR3 protein is CASSLGGGRRGGEQYF. In DNA, the CDR3 is TGTGCCAGCAGCTTGGGGGGCGGCCGTAGAGGAGGCGAGCAGTACTTC.

The chain uses TRBV19 and TRBJ2-1; 9 bases agree with TRBD1. The CDR3 extends over 19 amino acids. Germline V CDR1 and CDR2: LNHDA, SQIVND (reference sequence). The V gene end was trimmed by 3 bases and the J gene end by 2 bases; junction bases not matched to a gene: 14. The CDR3 DNA sequence: TGTGCCAGTAGTATCGGGACAGGGAAGTGGACAGGAGCCTACAATGAGCAGTTCTTC. Protein product: CASSIGTGKWTGAYNEQFF.

The chain is built from TRBV18 and TRBJ2-7; the match to TRBD1 covers 10 bases. V shed 4 bases and J 7 bases; nucleotides not matched to a gene: 13. The CDR3 length is 16 residues. CDR1 and CDR2 from the germline V gene are KGHSH and LQKENI. CDR3 in DNA: TGTGCCAGCTCACGTACCGGGACAGGGGCCCCTAGGGAGCAGTACTTC. It codes for CASSRTGTGAPREQYF.

By sample share, this clone is medium-sized. This chain links TRBV14 with TRBJ1-2; 9 nucleotides agree with TRBD1. From germline, CDR1 is SGHDN and CDR2 FVKESK. The junction had 4 bases not matched to a gene; V was cut back by 4 bases and J by 4 bases. CDR3 length: 14 residues. The CDR3 loop is CASSLGQGAYGYTF. In DNA form, the CDR3 reads TGTGCCAGCAGCCTGGGACAGGGAGCCTATGGCTACACCTTC.

V and J are TRBV6-5 and TRBJ1-3; D is unresolved. The CDR3 length is 15 residues. Germline CDR1 reads MNHEY; CDR2 reads SVGAGI. The ends were cut back, 0 bases at V and 0 bases at J, with 6 bases in the middle. Written as DNA, the CDR3 is TGTGCCAGCAGTTACTCGTCCAGCTCTGGAAACACCATATATTTT. Translation: CASSYSSSSGNTIYF.

This clone was detected only a few times. J is TRBJ1-1 and V is TRBV4-2; TRBD1 is a possible D gene (5 bases). V lost 1 base and J lost 6, with 15 bases in between. CDR1 LGHNA and CDR2 YNFKEQ come from the germline V gene. The CDR3 is 15 amino acids. In nucleotides, the CDR3 is TGTGCCAGCAGCCAAGCGGTCAGAGGGGACGCTGAAGCTTTCTTT. As protein: CASSQAVRGDAEAFF.

In this sample, this clone turned up a few times. The chain joins TRBV7-9 to TRBJ2-7; 12 positions match TRBD1. The CDR3 contains 16 residues. Germline V lookup: CDR1 SEHNR, CDR2 FQNEAQ (reference sequence). Trimming cost V 2 bases and J 6 bases; bases outside gene matches: 8. The CDR3 sequence: CASSLSPGQGAREQYF. CDR3 in DNA: TGTGCCAGCAGCTTATCACCGGGACAGGGGGCGCGCGAGCAGTACTTC.

The J gene is TRBJ1-2, the V gene TRBV5-1; tentatively, D is TRBD1 (6 bases). This CDR3 contains 15 residues. The ends were cut back, 2 bases at V and 4 bases at J, with 15 bases in the middle. Germline V CDR1 and CDR2: SGHRS, YFSETQ. The CDR3 DNA is TGCGCCAGCAGCTTAGGTCCAGGGGCCGGCTATGGCTACACCTTC. Translated: CASSLGPGAGYGYTF.

The chain is built from TRBV2 and TRBJ2-7; 9 positions match TRBD2. CDR3 size: 15 residues. The J segment lost 3 bases and the V segment lost 8 bases, leaving 11 bases of the junction unmatched. Germline loops: CDR1 SNHLY, CDR2 FYNNEI. In DNA form, the CDR3 reads TGTGCCAGCCCCCTAATTGCGGGGGGGAACTACGAGCAGTACTTC. This translates into CASPLIAGGNYEQYF.

As for this clone: A junction end diverges from the germline sequence, so it may reflect a read error. The genes are TRBV4-3 and TRBJ1-5; possible D gene TRBD1, 6 bases. The CDR3 is 16 residues long. CDR1 is LGHNA, CDR2 YSLEER, per germline. CDR3 protein: CANSQDSGAAGQPQHF. In DNA, the CDR3 is TGCGCCAACAGCCAAGATTCGGGGGCCGCCGGTCAGCCCCAGCATTTT.

V is TRBV5-5 and J is TRBJ2-1, with 8 bases lining up with TRBD2. V was clipped by 5 bases and J by 9 bases; unmatched bases: 4. The CDR3 runs to 12 residues. Germline-derived CDR1 and CDR2 are SGHKS and YYEKEE (reference sequence). CDR3 sequence reads: CASRAGAAEQFF. CDR3 DNA sequence: TGTGCCAGCAGAGCGGGAGCCGCTGAGCAGTTCTTC.

The chain recombines TRBV25-1 with TRBJ2-1, with 8 bases that match TRBD2. With V trimmed by 4 bases and J by 4 bases, 3 bases remained unmatched. Germline loops: CDR1 MGHDK, CDR2 SYGVNS. This CDR3 spans 14 amino acids. CDR3 nucleotides: TGTGCCAGCAGTGGCCTAGCGGGTTACAATGAGCAGTTCTTC. Translation gives CASSGLAGYNEQFF.

This clone was recorded once. The chain carries TRBV9 and TRBJ2-1; 9 bases fit TRBD2. V trimming: 4 bases; J trimming: 0 bases; junction bases outside the gene matches: 2. The V gene's germline CDR1 is SGDLS and CDR2 YYNGEE. CDR3 size: 15 residues. The CDR3 DNA follows: TGTGCCAGCAGCCTTAGCGGGAGCTCCTACAATGAGCAGTTCTTC. This codes for CASSLSGSSYNEQFF.

This chain connects TRBV10-2 to TRBJ2-3; no clear D. V lost 0 bases to trimming and J lost 0 bases, with 13 bases between them. The CDR3 totals 17 residues. CDR1 WSHSY and CDR2 SAAADI come from the germline V gene. The CDR3 is CASSESTSSPSTDTQYF. The DNA for the CDR3 is TGCGCCAGCAGTGAGTCAACGAGCTCACCTAGCACAGATACGCAGTATTTT.

This clone appeared once. The chain joins TRBV7-6 to TRBJ2-6, with D unclear. This CDR3 has 15 amino acids. From germline, CDR1 is SGHVS and CDR2 FNYEAQ. Trimming shortened V by 5 bases and J by 0 bases, and 8 bases separated the two germline ends. The CDR3 spells CASSLIYSGANVLTF. In DNA, the CDR3 is TGTGCCAGCAGCCTAATTTACTCTGGGGCCAACGTCCTGACTTTC.